This T cell receptor beta chain is from a study of identical twins. General study points: Conclusions rested on cross-sectional statistics rather than following the same donors. Out-of-frame alpha sequences common to twins were enriched for low generation probability.

This CDR3 spans 16 amino acids. Germline V gene data show CDR1 as KGHDR and CDR2 as SFDVKD. The germline V and J ends were trimmed by 3 bases and 6 bases, with 18 bases remaining between them. This clonotype has a handful of counts. Its antigen is unknown. TCRdb re-called the 5' RACE reads with MiXCR, one entry per CDR3 protein. The data contain roughly 1,500,000 distinct CDR3 sequences, around 33% of them singletons. The source of this sequence is a newborn girl in good health. The V gene is TRBV24-1, the J gene TRBJ2-3, with a possible D match to TRBD1 (7 bases). What was sequenced was cord blood. The CDR3 nucleotides read TGTGCCACCAGTGATGCAGGGGGAGGTAGGGCTGATACGCAGTATTTT. This sequence encodes CATSDAGGGRADTQYF.